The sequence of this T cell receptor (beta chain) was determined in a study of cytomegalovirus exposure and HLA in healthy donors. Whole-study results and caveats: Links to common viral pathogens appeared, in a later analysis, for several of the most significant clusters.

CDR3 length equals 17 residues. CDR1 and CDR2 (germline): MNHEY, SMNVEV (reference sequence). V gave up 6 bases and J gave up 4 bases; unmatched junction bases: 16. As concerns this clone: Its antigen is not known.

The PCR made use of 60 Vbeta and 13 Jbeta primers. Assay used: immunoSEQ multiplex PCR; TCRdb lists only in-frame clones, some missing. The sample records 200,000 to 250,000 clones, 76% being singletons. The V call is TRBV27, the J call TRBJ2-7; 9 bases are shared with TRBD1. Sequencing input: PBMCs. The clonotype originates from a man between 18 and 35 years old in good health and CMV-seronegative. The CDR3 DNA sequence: TGTGCCAGCAGAGCTCCCGGGACAGGGTTCCCAACATACGAGCAGTACTTC. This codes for CASRAPGTGFPTYEQYF.